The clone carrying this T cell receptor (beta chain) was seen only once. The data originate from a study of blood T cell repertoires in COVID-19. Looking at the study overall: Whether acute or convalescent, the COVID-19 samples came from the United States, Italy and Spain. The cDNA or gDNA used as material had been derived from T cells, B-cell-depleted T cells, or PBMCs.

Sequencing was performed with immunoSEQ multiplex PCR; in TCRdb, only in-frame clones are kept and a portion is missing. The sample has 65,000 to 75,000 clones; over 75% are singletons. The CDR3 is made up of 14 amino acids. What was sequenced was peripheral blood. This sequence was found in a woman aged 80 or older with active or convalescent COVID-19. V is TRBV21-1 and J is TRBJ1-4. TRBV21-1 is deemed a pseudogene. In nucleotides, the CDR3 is TGTGCCAGCGTCGAGGCCAAGCATAATGAAAAACTGTTTTTT. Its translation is CASVEAKHNEKLFF.